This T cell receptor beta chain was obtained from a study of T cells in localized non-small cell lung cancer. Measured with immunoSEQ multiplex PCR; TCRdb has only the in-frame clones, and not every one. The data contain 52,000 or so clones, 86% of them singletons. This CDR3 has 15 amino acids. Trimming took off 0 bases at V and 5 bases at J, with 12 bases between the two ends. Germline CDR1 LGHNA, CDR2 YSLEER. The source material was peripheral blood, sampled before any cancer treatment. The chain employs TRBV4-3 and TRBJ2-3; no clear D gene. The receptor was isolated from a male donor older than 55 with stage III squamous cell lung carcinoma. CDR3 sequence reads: CASSQDLGRRDTQYF. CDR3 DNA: TGCGCCAGCAGCCAAGATTTAGGCCGGAGAGATACGCAGTATTTT.